This TCR beta chain was recorded in a study of control samples from healthy donors and cancer patients. V shed 2 bases and J shed 2 bases, with 11 bases lying between them. This CDR3 has 15 residues. Germline CDR1 is SGDLS and CDR2 is YYNGEE. Clones were sequenced by immunoSEQ multiplex PCR, and TCRdb holds only the in-frame ones, with some missing. The table lists around 79,000 clones, roughly 93% of them singletons, with about 1.3% in the top ten. This clone occurred once. The sequencing sample was made of PBMCs. This clonotype was obtained from a woman aged 40-49 years with lung cancer. This chain uses TRBV9 with TRBJ2-1; no reliable D call. The CDR3 coding sequence is TGTGCCAGCAGCGTTGACCTGGCGGCCTACAATGAGCAGTTCTTC. This gives the protein CASSVDLAAYNEQFF.